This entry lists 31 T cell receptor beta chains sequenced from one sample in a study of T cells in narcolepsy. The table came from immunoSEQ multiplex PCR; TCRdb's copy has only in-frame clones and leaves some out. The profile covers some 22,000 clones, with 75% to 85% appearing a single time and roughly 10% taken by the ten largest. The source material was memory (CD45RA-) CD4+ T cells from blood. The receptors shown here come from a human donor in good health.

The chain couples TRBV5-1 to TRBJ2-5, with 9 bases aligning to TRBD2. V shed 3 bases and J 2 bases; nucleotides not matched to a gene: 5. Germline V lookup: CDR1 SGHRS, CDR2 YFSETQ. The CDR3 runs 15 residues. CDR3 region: CASSYRLADQETQYF. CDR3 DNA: TGCGCCAGCAGCTACCGACTAGCGGATCAAGAGACCCAGTACTTC.

Here the CDR3 DNA reads TGTGCCAGCAGCTCCCTTAACAATGAGCAGTTCTTC. Residues: CASSSLNNEQFF. The chain couples TRBV11-3 to TRBJ2-1, with D hard to call. Germline V gene lookup returns CDR1 SGHNT and CDR2 YENEEA. V was shortened by 4 bases and J by 5 bases, with 6 bases between the two germline ends. The CDR3 contains 12 residues.

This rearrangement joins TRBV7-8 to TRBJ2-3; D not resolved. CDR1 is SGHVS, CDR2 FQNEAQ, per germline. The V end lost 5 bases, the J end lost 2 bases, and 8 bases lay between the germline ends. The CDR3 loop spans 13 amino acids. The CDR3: CASSKTDTDTQYF. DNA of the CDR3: TGTGCCAGCAGCAAGACTGACACAGATACGCAGTATTTT.

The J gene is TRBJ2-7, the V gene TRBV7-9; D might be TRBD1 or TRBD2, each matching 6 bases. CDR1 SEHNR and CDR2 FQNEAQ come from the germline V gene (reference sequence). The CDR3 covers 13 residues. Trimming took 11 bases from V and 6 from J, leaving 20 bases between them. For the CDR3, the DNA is TGTGCCGGAGGGAAACAGGGTTCTGCCGAGCAGTACTTC. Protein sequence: CAGGKQGSAEQYF.

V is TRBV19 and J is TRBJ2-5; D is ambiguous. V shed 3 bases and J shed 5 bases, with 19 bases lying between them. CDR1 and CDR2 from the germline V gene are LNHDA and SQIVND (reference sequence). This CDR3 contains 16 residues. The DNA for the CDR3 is TGTGCCAGTAGTATCGGCCCGACACAACCTAGGGAGACCCAGTACTTC. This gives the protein CASSIGPTQPRETQYF.

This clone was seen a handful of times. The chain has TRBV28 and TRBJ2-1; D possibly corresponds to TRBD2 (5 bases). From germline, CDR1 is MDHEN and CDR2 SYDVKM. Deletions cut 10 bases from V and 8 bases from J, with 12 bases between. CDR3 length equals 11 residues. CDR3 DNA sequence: TGTGCCACGGACTCCGTGTATGAGCAGTTCTTC. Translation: CATDSVYEQFF.

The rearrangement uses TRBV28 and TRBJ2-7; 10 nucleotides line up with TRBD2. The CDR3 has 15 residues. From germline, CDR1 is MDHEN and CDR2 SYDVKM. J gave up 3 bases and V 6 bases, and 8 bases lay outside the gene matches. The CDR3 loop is CASRNSGRAGYEQYF. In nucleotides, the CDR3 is TGTGCCAGCAGAAACAGCGGGAGGGCCGGCTACGAGCAGTACTTC.

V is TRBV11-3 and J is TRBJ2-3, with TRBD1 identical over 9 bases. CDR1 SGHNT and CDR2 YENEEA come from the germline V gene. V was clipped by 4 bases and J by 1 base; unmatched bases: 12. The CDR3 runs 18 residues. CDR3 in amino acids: CASSSPRTGDPRTDTQYF. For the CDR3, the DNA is TGTGCCAGCAGCTCGCCCAGGACAGGGGACCCCCGCACAGATACGCAGTATTTT. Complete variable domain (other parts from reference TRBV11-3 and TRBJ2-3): EAGVVQSPRYKIIEKKQPVAFWCNPISGHNTLYWYLQNLGQGPELLIRYENEEAVDDSQLPKDRFSAERLKGVDSTLKIQPAELGDSAVYLCASSSPRTGDPRTDTQYFGPGTRLTVL.

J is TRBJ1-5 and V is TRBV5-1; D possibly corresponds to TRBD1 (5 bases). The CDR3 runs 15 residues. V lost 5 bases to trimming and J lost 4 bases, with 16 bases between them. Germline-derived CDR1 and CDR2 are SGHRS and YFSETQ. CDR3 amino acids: CASREGIQGNQPQHF. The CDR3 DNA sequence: TGCGCCAGCAGAGAGGGGATCCAGGGAAATCAGCCCCAGCATTTT.

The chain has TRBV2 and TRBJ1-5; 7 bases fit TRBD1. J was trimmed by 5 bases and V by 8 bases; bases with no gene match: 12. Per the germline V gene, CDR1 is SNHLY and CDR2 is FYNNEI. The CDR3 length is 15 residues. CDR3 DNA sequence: TGTGCCAGCGGTCGACAGGGACTGGTGGATCAGCCCCAGCATTTT. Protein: CASGRQGLVDQPQHF.

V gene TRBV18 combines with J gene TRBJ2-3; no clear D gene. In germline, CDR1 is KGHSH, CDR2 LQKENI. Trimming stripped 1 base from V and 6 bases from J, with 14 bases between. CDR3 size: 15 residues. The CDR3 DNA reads TGTGCCAGCTCACCACGGGCCACGAGGTCGGATACGCAGTATTTT. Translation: CASSPRATRSDTQYF.

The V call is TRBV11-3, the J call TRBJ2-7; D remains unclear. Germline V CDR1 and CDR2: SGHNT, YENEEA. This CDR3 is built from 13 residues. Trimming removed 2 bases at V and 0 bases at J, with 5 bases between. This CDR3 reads CASSLQDSYEQYF. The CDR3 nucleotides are TGTGCCAGCAGCTTACAGGACTCCTACGAGCAGTACTTC.

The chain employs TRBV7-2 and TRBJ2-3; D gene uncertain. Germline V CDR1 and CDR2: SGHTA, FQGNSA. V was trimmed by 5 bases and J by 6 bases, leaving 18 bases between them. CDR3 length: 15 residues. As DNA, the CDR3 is TGTGCCAGCAGCCCCGAAGGGTCTCAAGCGGATACGCAGTATTTT. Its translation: CASSPEGSQADTQYF.

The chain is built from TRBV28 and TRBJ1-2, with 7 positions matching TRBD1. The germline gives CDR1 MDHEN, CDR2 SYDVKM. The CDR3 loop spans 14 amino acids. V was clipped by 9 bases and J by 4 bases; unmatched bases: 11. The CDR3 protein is CASLQGSGLYGYTF. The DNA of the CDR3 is TGTGCCAGTTTACAGGGGTCAGGTCTCTATGGCTACACCTTC.

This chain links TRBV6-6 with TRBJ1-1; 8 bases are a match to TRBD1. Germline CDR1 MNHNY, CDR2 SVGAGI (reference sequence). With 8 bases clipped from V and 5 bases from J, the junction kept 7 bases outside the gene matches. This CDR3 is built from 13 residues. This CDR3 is CASYGTGGTEAFF. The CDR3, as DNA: TGTGCCAGCTACGGAACAGGGGGAACTGAAGCTTTCTTT.

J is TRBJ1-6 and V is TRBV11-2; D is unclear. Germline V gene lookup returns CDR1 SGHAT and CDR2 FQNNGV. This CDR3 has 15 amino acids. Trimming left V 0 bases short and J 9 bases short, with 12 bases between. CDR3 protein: CASSLDRLLTSPLHF. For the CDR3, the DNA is TGTGCCAGCAGCTTAGATCGATTATTGACTTCACCCCTCCACTTT.

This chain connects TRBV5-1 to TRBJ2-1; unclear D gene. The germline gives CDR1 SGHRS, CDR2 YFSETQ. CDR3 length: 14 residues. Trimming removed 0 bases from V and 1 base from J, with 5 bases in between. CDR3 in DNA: TGCGCCAGCAGCTTGGGAGATTCCTACAATGAGCAGTTCTTC. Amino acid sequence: CASSLGDSYNEQFF. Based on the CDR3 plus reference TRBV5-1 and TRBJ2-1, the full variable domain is KAGVTQTPRYLIKTRGQQVTLSCSPISGHRSVSWYQQTPGQGLQFLFEYFSETQRNKGNFPGRFSGRQFSNSRSEMNVSTLELGDSALYLCASSLGDSYNEQFFGPGTRLTVL.

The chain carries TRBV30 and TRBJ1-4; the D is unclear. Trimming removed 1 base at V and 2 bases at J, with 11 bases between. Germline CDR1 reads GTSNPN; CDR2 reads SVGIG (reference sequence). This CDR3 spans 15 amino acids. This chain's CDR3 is CAWSGGVVTNEKLFF. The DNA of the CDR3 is TGTGCCTGGAGTGGGGGAGTAGTCACTAATGAAAAACTGTTTTTT.

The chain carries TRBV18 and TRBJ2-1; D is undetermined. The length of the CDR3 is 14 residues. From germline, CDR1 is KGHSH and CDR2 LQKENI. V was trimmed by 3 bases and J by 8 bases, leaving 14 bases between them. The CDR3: CASSPPTANHEQFF. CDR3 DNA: TGTGCCAGCTCACCCCCCACAGCGAACCATGAGCAGTTCTTC. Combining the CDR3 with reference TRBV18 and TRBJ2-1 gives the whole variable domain NAGVMQNPRHLVRRRGQEARLRCSPMKGHSHVYWYRQLPEEGLKFMVYLQKENIIDESGMPKERFSAEFPKEGPSILRIQQVVRGDSAAYFCASSPPTANHEQFFGPGTRLTVL.

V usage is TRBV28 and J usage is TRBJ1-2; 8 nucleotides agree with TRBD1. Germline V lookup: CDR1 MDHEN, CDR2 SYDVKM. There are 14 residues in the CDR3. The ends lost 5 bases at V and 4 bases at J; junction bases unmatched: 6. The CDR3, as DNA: TGTGCCAGCAGTCAGGGGGCGTCGAGCTATGGCTACACCTTC. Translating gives CASSQGASSYGYTF.

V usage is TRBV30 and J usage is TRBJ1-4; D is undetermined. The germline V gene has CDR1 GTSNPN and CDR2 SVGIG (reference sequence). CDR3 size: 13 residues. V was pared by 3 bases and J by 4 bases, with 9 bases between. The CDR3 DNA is TGTGCCTGGAGCGGCGGACTTAATGAAAAACTGTTTTTT. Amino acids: CAWSGGLNEKLFF.

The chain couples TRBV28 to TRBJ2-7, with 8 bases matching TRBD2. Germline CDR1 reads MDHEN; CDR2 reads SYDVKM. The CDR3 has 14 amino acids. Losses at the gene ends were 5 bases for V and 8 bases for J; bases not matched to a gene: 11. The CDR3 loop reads CASSQSGGVRKQYF. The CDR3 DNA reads TGTGCCAGCAGTCAAAGCGGGGGAGTGCGGAAGCAGTACTTC.

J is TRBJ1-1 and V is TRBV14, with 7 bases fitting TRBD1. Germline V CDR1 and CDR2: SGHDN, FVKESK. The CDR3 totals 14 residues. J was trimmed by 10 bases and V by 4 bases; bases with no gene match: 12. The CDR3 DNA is TGTGCCAGCAGCCCACACAGGGGTAACCCCTCAGCTTTCTTT. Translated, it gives CASSPHRGNPSAFF.

The chain's CDR3 is CASSSQGVTGELFF. CDR3 nucleotides: TGTGCCAGCAGCTCGCAGGGGGTCACCGGGGAGCTGTTTTTT. The chain uses TRBV7-2 and TRBJ2-2; 7 bases are shared with TRBD1. The CDR3 runs to 14 residues. V was pared by 4 bases and J by 4 bases, with 3 bases of the junction left unmatched. The germline V gene encodes CDR1 SGHTA and CDR2 FQGNSA. Full variable domain (rest looked up from reference TRBV7-2 and TRBJ2-2): GAGVSQSPSNKVTEKGKDVELRCDPISGHTALYWYRQSLGQGLEFLIYFQGNSAPDKSGLPSDRFSAERTGGSVSTLTIQRTQQEDSAVYLCASSSQGVTGELFFGEGSRLTVL.

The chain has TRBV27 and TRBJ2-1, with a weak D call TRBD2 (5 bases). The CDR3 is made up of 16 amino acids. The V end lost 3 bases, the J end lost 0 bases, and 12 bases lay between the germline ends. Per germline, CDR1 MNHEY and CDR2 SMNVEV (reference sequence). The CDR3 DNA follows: TGTGCCAGCAGTTTCGACGGGATGAGCTCCTACAATGAGCAGTTCTTC. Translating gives CASSFDGMSSYNEQFF.

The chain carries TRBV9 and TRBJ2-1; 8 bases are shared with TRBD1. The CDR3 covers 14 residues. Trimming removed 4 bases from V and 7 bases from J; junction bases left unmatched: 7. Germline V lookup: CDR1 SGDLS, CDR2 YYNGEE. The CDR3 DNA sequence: TGTGCCAGCAGCATGACGACAGGGGTGAATGAGCAGTTCTTC. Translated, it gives CASSMTTGVNEQFF.

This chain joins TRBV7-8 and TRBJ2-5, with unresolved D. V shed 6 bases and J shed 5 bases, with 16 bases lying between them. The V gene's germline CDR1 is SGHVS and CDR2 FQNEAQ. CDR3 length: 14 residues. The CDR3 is CASRLRSGRETQYF. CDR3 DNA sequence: TGTGCCAGCAGACTTAGGTCGGGTCGGGAGACCCAGTACTTC. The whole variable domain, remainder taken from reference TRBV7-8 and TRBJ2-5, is GAGVSQSPRYKVAKRGQDVALRCDPISGHVSLFWYQQALGQGPEFLTYFQNEAQLDKSGLPSDRFFAERPEGSVSTLKIQRTQQEDSAVYLCASRLRSGRETQYFGPGTRLLVL.

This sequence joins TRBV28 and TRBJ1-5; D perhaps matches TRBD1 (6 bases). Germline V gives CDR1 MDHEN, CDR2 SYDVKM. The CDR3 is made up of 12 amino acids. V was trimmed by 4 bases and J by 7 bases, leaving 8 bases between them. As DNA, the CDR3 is TGTGCCAGCAGTTCACAGGGACAGCCCCAGCATTTT. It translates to CASSSQGQPQHF.

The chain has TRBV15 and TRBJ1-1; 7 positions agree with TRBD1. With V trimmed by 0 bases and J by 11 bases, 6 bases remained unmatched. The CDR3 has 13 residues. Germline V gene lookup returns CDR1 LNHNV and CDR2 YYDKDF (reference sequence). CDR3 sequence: CATSREEGAKAFF. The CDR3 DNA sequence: TGTGCCACCAGCAGAGAGGAGGGGGCGAAGGCTTTCTTT.

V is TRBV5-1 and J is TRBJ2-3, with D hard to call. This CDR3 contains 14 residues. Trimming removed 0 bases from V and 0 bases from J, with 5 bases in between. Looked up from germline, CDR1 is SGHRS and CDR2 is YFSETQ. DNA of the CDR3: TGCGCCAGCAGCTTGGACGGTAGCACAGATACGCAGTATTTT. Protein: CASSLDGSTDTQYF.

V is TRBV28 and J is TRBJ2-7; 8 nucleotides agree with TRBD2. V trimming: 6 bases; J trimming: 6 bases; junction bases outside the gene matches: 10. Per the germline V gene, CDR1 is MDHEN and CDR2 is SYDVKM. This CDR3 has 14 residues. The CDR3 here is CASRPGTSRLEQYF. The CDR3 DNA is TGTGCCAGCAGGCCCGGGACTAGTCGCCTCGAGCAGTACTTC.